These 29 T cell receptor beta chains originate from one sample sequenced in a study of T cells in localized non-small cell lung cancer. Produced via immunoSEQ multiplex PCR; TCRdb's table is partial and in-frame only. The sample carries around 3,500 clones, approximately 35% recorded once. Here the sequenced sample was lung tumor tissue, taken before any cancer treatment. The receptors originated from a female donor over 55 with stage I lung adenocarcinoma.

This clone was seen a handful of times. CDR3 sequence: CASSSASGSKNEQFF. Written as DNA, the CDR3 is TGTGCCAGTAGTAGTGCTAGCGGGAGTAAAAATGAGCAGTTCTTC. This chain connects TRBV19 to TRBJ2-1, with 10 bases identical to TRBD2. CDR1 and CDR2 (germline): LNHDA, SQIVND (reference sequence). The CDR3 is 15 amino acids. V lost 4 bases to trimming and J lost 7 bases; unmatched junction nucleotides: 7.

The CDR3 loop is CASSLGVTAALGTQYF. In DNA form, the CDR3 reads TGTGCCAGCAGTTTGGGGGTAACTGCCGCCCTAGGGACCCAGTACTTC. The rearrangement uses TRBV28 and TRBJ2-5; D may be TRBD1 or TRBD2 (5 bases each). The length of the CDR3 is 16 residues. Trimming left V 3 bases short and J 7 bases short, with 21 bases between. CDR1 MDHEN and CDR2 SYDVKM come from the germline V gene.

The chain combines TRBV5-1 with TRBJ2-7; 7 bases map to TRBD1. The V segment lost 0 bases and the J segment 1 base; nucleotides outside the gene matches: 7. CDR1 is SGHRS and CDR2 is YFSETQ in the germline V gene. The CDR3 is made up of 16 amino acids. CDR3 residues: CASSLAWDSSSYEQYF. DNA for the CDR3: TGCGCCAGCAGCTTGGCTTGGGACAGCTCATCCTACGAGCAGTACTTC.

The rearrangement links TRBV6-8 to TRBJ1-5, with no clear D. CDR3 length: 13 residues. In germline, CDR1 is MNHGY, CDR2 SAAAGT. V was clipped by 6 bases and J by 3 bases, with 9 bases between them. CDR3 bases: TGTGCCAGCAGCGACCTAGACAATCAGCCCCAGCATTTT. Translating it yields CASSDLDNQPQHF.

This clone turned up a few times. The rearrangement links TRBV6-8 to TRBJ2-5, with unresolved D. The germline CDR1 and CDR2 sequences are MNHGY and SAAAGT. Between the trimmed V and J ends, which lost 5 bases and 1 base, there was a span of 8 bases. CDR3 length: 13 amino acids. Here the CDR3 reads CASSKASQETQYF. Written as DNA, the CDR3 is TGTGCCAGCAGTAAGGCTAGCCAAGAGACCCAGTACTTC.

This clone is medium-sized within its sample. The chain links TRBV9 to TRBJ2-5; 10 bases agree with TRBD2. Per the germline V gene, CDR1 is SGDLS and CDR2 is YYNGEE. The V and J ends lost 2 bases and 2 bases, in that order; junction bases with no gene match: 6. The CDR3 runs 16 residues. The CDR3 reads CASSVGTSETQETQYF. The DNA for the CDR3 is TGTGCCAGCAGCGTCGGGACTAGCGAGACACAAGAGACCCAGTACTTC.

The rearrangement links TRBV2 to TRBJ1-1; D might be TRBD1 (5 bases). Looked up from germline, CDR1 is SNHLY and CDR2 is FYNNEI. The CDR3 totals 13 residues. V lost 8 bases and J 1 base, leaving 11 bases between the germline ends. In DNA, the CDR3 is TGTGCCAGCGCCCGACAGCAGAACACTGAAGCTTTCTTT. This encodes CASARQQNTEAFF.

This clone was detected only a few times. This rearrangement joins TRBV11-3 to TRBJ2-1; D may match TRBD1 or TRBD2 (5 bases each). From germline, CDR1 is SGHNT and CDR2 YENEEA. V shed 7 bases and J shed 5 bases, with 21 bases lying between them. The CDR3 has 16 amino acids. The CDR3 DNA sequence: TGTGCCAGCATCCCCTCCCGGGACCCCCCCAACAATGAGCAGTTCTTC. This codes for CASIPSRDPPNNEQFF.

V usage is TRBV19 and J usage is TRBJ2-1; D ambiguous. From germline, CDR1 is LNHDA and CDR2 SQIVND (reference sequence). Trimming removed 3 bases at V and 7 bases at J, with 16 bases between. The CDR3 runs to 15 residues. CDR3 loop: CASSMTPTRPNEQFF. The CDR3 DNA is TGTGCCAGTAGTATGACCCCCACACGGCCTAATGAGCAGTTCTTC.

This chain uses TRBV5-1 with TRBJ1-4; D possibly corresponds to TRBD1 (6 bases). This CDR3 contains 14 residues. Germline V gene data show CDR1 as SGHRS and CDR2 as YFSETQ. V gave up 0 bases and J gave up 8 bases, with 11 bases separating them. Here the CDR3 reads CASSLGQGNEKLFF. For the CDR3, the DNA is TGCGCCAGCAGCTTGGGGCAGGGGAACGAAAAACTGTTTTTT.

This clone is large (0.1 to 1%) by share. The genes are TRBV30 and TRBJ2-5; either TRBD1 or TRBD2 may supply D (6 bases each). Per the germline V gene, CDR1 is GTSNPN and CDR2 is SVGIG (reference sequence). Trimming left V 0 bases short and J 2 bases short, with 10 bases between. The CDR3 spans 14 residues. As DNA, the CDR3 is TGTGCCTGGAGTGTACTAGGGGGGCAAGAGACCCAGTACTTC. Its translation: CAWSVLGGQETQYF. The full variable domain, rest sourced from reference TRBV30 and TRBJ2-5, is SQTIHQWPATLVQPVGSPLSLECTVEGTSNPNLYWYRQAAGRGLQLLFYSVGIGQISSEVPQNLSASRPQDRQFILSSKKLLLSDSGFYLCAWSVLGGQETQYFGPGTRLLVL.

This clone came up a few times. The rearrangement joins TRBV9 to TRBJ2-7; maybe TRBD2 (6 bases). The germline gives CDR1 SGDLS, CDR2 YYNGEE. V lost 6 bases to trimming and J lost 0 bases, with 16 bases between them. CDR3 length: 15 amino acids. The CDR3 sequence is CASNGGSASSYEQYF. The CDR3 region has the DNA TGTGCCAGCAATGGAGGGAGCGCAAGCTCCTACGAGCAGTACTTC.

This chain connects TRBV6-8 to TRBJ2-3, with D possibly being TRBD1 (6 bases). V lost 10 bases to trimming and J lost 4 bases, with 15 bases between them. Germline V gives CDR1 MNHGY, CDR2 SAAAGT. This CDR3 has 13 amino acids. The CDR3 here is CATSTGSPDTQYF. The CDR3 nucleotides read TGTGCCACCTCAACAGGGTCACCAGATACGCAGTATTTT.

The chain has TRBV6-8 and TRBJ1-1; D gene uncertain. Germline lookup yields CDR1 MNHGY and CDR2 SAAAGT. CDR3 size: 13 residues. Deletions cut 5 bases from V and 3 bases from J, with 10 bases between. For the CDR3, the DNA is TGTGCCAGCAGTGTGACCTCGGACACTGAAGCTTTCTTT. Protein sequence: CASSVTSDTEAFF.

Only a few counts were recorded for this clone. This rearrangement joins TRBV6-8 to TRBJ1-5; possibly TRBD1 for D (5 bases). Trimming removed 0 bases from V and 0 bases from J, with 9 bases in between. CDR3 size: 16 residues. The germline CDR1 and CDR2 sequences are MNHGY and SAAAGT. Here the CDR3 reads CASSYSGGGSNQPQHF. In DNA, the CDR3 is TGTGCCAGCAGTTACTCGGGGGGAGGTAGCAATCAGCCCCAGCATTTT.

The V and J genes are TRBV19 and TRBJ2-2, with D possibly TRBD1 on 5 matching bases. The V gene lost 9 bases and the J gene lost 1 base, with 9 bases spanning the gap. Per germline, CDR1 LNHDA and CDR2 SQIVND (reference sequence). CDR3 size: 13 residues. The CDR3 protein is CASGHQNTGELFF. CDR3 sequence (DNA): TGTGCCAGCGGACACCAGAACACCGGGGAGCTGTTTTTT.

This clone appeared a few times. The rearrangement uses TRBV6-8 and TRBJ2-5; D is perhaps TRBD2 (5 bases). The length of the CDR3 is 14 residues. The V end lost 2 bases, the J end lost 4 bases, and 11 bases lay between the germline ends. Germline lookup yields CDR1 MNHGY and CDR2 SAAAGT. The CDR3 sequence is CASSYLDGGETQYF. The CDR3 nucleotides read TGTGCCAGCAGTTACCTAGATGGAGGAGAGACCCAGTACTTC.

The chain uses TRBV29-1 and TRBJ2-1, with 9 nucleotides matching TRBD2. Germline-derived CDR1 and CDR2 are SQVTM and ANQGSEA. This CDR3 is built from 13 residues. V was pared by 7 bases and J by 4 bases, with 5 bases of the junction left unmatched. CDR3: CSGGLANYNEQFF. CDR3 in DNA: TGCAGCGGCGGACTAGCGAATTACAATGAGCAGTTCTTC.

The rearrangement joins TRBV19 to TRBJ1-5; TRBD1 matches at 8 bases. This CDR3 is built from 15 residues. The germline V gene encodes CDR1 LNHDA and CDR2 SQIVND (reference sequence). With V trimmed by 7 bases and J by 3 bases, 8 bases remained unmatched. The DNA for the CDR3 is TGTGCCAGTAAAGGCGGACAGGGTTACAATCAGCCCCAGCATTTT. Its translation: CASKGGQGYNQPQHF.

The chain joins TRBV30 to TRBJ1-2, with 7 nucleotides matching TRBD1. Germline assignment: CDR1 GTSNPN and CDR2 SVGIG (reference sequence). CDR3 size: 19 residues. The ends lost 2 bases at V and 0 bases at J; junction bases unmatched: 18. The CDR3 nucleotides are TGTGCCTGGAGTCCCATGGTCGGAGGGGGCGGAGCGGCTAACTATGGCTACACCTTC. Translated, it gives CAWSPMVGGGGAANYGYTF.

The V and J genes are TRBV29-1 and TRBJ2-2; 8 bases map to TRBD2. The CDR3 contains 14 residues. V lost 4 bases, J lost 2 bases, and 3 bases stayed unmatched. The germline gives CDR1 SQVTM, CDR2 ANQGSEA. For the CDR3, the DNA is TGCAGCGTTGCACTAGCGGTAAACACCGGGGAGCTGTTTTTT. Protein product: CSVALAVNTGELFF.

The chain joins TRBV25-1 to TRBJ2-7, with TRBD2 matching 11 bases. Losses at the gene ends were 3 bases for V and 1 base for J; bases not matched to a gene: 5. The V gene's germline CDR1 is MGHDK and CDR2 SYGVNS. This CDR3 comprises 16 residues. The CDR3 reads CASSDLTSGDSYEQYF. The DNA of the CDR3 is TGTGCCAGCAGTGATCTGACTAGCGGGGATTCCTACGAGCAGTACTTC.

This sequence joins TRBV10-1 and TRBJ1-5, with a possible D match to TRBD1 (5 bases). Germline lookup yields CDR1 WNHNN and CDR2 SYGVQD (reference sequence). Trimming pared 0 bases from V and 5 bases from J, leaving 8 bases between. The CDR3 loop spans 14 amino acids. The CDR3 region has the DNA TGCGCCAGCAGTGAGTCGGGGGATCATCAGCCCCAGCATTTT. This encodes CASSESGDHQPQHF.

In this sample, this clone turned up a few times. This chain uses TRBV11-3 with TRBJ2-2; 9 bases match TRBD1. The V segment lost 5 bases and the J segment 7 bases; nucleotides outside the gene matches: 8. This CDR3 comprises 15 residues. Germline lookup yields CDR1 SGHNT and CDR2 YENEEA. CDR3 DNA: TGTGCCAGCAGCGGTCGGACAGGGGATAGCGGGGAGCTGTTTTTT. It is translated as CASSGRTGDSGELFF.

For the CDR3, the DNA is TGTGCCAGCAGCAACCCCGGGACAGGGCGGTACATTCAGTACTTC. Its translation is CASSNPGTGRYIQYF. The V call is TRBV11-3, the J call TRBJ2-4; 9 bases are shared with TRBD1. Per germline, CDR1 SGHNT and CDR2 YENEEA. CDR3 length: 15 amino acids. V was clipped by 5 bases and J by 8 bases; unmatched bases: 10.

This chain joins TRBV30 and TRBJ2-7, with 7 positions matching TRBD1. The CDR3 loop spans 12 amino acids. V was pared by 5 bases and J by 3 bases, with 4 bases of the junction left unmatched. Germline loops: CDR1 GTSNPN, CDR2 SVGIG (reference sequence). DNA for the CDR3: TGTGCCTGGTCGGGACAGTTCTACGAGCAGTACTTC. Residues: CAWSGQFYEQYF.

This chain uses TRBV28 with TRBJ1-3; D possibly corresponds to TRBD1 (6 bases). Germline V gives CDR1 MDHEN, CDR2 SYDVKM. The germline V and J ends were trimmed by 7 bases and 4 bases, with 11 bases remaining between them. This CDR3 has 13 residues. The CDR3: CASIPGDGNTIYF. CDR3 nucleotide sequence: TGTGCCAGCATTCCAGGGGACGGAAACACCATATATTTT.

J is TRBJ2-3 and V is TRBV19; 14 positions agree with TRBD2. The V gene end was trimmed by 5 bases and the J gene end by 2 bases; junction bases not matched to a gene: 12. Per germline, CDR1 LNHDA and CDR2 SQIVND (reference sequence). The CDR3 length is 19 residues. The CDR3 DNA reads TGTGCCAGTAGTTTGACTAGGACTAGCGGGGGGCTATTCACAGATACGCAGTATTTT. Its protein product is CASSLTRTSGGLFTDTQYF.

The chain is built from TRBV7-7 and TRBJ1-6; possible D gene TRBD1, 5 bases. The V gene lost 4 bases and the J gene lost 5 bases, with 9 bases spanning the gap. This CDR3 is 14 amino acids long. Germline CDR1 SSHAT, CDR2 FNYEAQ (reference sequence). CDR3 nucleotide sequence: TGTGCCAGCAGCTGGGACGGAGATAATTCACCCCTCCACTTT. This gives the protein CASSWDGDNSPLHF.